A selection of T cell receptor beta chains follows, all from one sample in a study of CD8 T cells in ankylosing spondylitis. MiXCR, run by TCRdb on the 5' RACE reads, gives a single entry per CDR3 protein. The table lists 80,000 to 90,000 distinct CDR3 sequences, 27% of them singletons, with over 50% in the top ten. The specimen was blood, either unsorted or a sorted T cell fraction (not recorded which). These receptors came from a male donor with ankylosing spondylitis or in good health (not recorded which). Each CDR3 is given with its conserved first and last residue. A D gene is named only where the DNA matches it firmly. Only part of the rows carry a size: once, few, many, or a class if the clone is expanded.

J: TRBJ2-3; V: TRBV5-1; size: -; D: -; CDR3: CASSDTDTQYF; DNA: TGCGCCAGCAGCGATACAGATACGCAGTATTTT
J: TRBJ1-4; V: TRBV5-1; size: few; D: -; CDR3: CASSIEATNEKLFF; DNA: TGCGCCAGCAGCATCGAAGCAACTAATGAAAAACTGTTTTTT
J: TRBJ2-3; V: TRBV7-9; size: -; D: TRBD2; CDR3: CASSLVWTRTDTQYF; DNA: TGTGCCAGCAGCTTAGTGTGGACTAGAACAGATACGCAGTATTTT
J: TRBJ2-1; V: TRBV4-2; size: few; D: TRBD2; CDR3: CASSLTSGRLNEQFF; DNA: TGTGCCAGCAGCCTGACTAGCGGCCGGCTCAATGAGCAGTTCTTC
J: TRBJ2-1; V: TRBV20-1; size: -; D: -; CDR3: CSATHRRGISYNEQFF; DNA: TGCAGTGCTACCCACCGTCGCGGGATATCCTACAATGAGCAGTTCTTC
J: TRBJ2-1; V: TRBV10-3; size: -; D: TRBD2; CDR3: CAISELEAAGGEQFF; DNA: TGTGCCATCAGTGAGTTGGAAGCGGCGGGGGGTGAGCAGTTCTTC
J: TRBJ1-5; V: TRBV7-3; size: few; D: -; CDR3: CASSSQVNQPQHF; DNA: TGTGCCAGCAGCTCTCAGGTCAATCAGCCCCAGCATTTT
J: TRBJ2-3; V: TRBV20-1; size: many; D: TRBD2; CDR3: CSARPFTSGTSGTRGGTDTQYF; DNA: TGCAGTGCTAGACCCTTTACATCCGGGACTAGCGGGACCAGGGGGGGCACAGATACGCAGTATTTT
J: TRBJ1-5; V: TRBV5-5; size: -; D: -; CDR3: CASSLSSLDQPQHF; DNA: TGTGCCAGCAGCTTGTCTTCATTGGATCAGCCCCAGCATTTT
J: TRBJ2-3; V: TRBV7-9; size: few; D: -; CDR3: CASGRGPDTQYF; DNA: TGTGCCAGCGGGCGGGGTCCAGATACGCAGTATTTT
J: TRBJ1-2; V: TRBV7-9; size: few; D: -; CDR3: CASSPLRGGSGYTF; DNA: TGTGCCAGCAGCCCTCTACGCGGGGGCTCTGGCTACACCTTC
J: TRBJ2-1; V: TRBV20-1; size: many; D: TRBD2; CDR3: CSAAAGTSWLGGGINEQFF; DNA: TGCAGTGCTGCCGCCGGGACTAGCTGGCTTGGAGGGGGGATCAATGAGCAGTTCTTC
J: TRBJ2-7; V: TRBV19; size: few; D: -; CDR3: CASSPGGEQYF; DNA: TGTGCCAGTAGTCCTGGTGGAGAGCAGTACTTC
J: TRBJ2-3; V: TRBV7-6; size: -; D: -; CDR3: CASSLMASVDTQYF; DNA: TGTGCCAGCAGCTTAATGGCTAGCGTCGATACGCAGTATTTT
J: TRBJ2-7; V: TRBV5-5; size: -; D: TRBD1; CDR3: CASSLETGGYEQYF; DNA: TGTGCCAGCAGCCTGGAGACAGGGGGCTACGAGCAGTACTTC